A single sample gave rise to the 16 T cell receptor beta chains below, sequenced in a study of vaccination effects on CD4 cells after COVID-19. TCRdb's copy holds only in-frame clones and misses some; the assay was immunoSEQ multiplex PCR. The sample includes roughly 63,000 clones, roughly 80% seen only once; the top ten take roughly 3.5%. With the ViraFEST assay, the study expanded antigen-specific CD4+ T cells using viral peptide pools, then sequenced them. Upon completion of 10 to 11 days in culture, CD4+ T cells were isolated. In the vaccine recipients, nucleocapsid antibodies were negative and there was no prior SARS-CoV-2 infection. Their antigens remain unidentified. The material was CD4+ T cells from PBMCs cultured with HCoV-OC43 spike peptides, obtained before COVID-19 vaccination. Documented subset: HCoV-OC43 spike overlapping peptide pool stimulation. All receptors come from a human donor who received a COVID-19 vaccine.

The gene calls are TRBV10-3 and TRBJ2-5; maybe TRBD2 (5 bases). V lost 2 bases, J lost 1 base, and 8 bases lay in between. Germline V gene data show CDR1 as ENHRY and CDR2 as SYGVKD. This CDR3 contains 14 residues. The CDR3 DNA is TGTGCCATCAGTGAGCCCGGGATCCAAGAGACCCAGTACTTC. Its translation is CAISEPGIQETQYF.

This chain's CDR3 is CASSPLGTSGATDTQYF. In nucleotides, the CDR3 is TGTGCCAGCTCACCTTTAGGGACTAGCGGGGCCACAGATACGCAGTATTTT. The V call is TRBV18, the J call TRBJ2-3; 13 nucleotides agree with TRBD2. The CDR3 extends over 17 amino acids. J gave up 2 bases and V 3 bases, and 5 bases lay outside the gene matches. The germline V gene has CDR1 KGHSH and CDR2 LQKENI.

This sequence joins TRBV7-9 and TRBJ1-4, with D possibly being TRBD1 (6 bases). Trimming took 6 bases from V and 1 from J, leaving 12 bases between them. The germline gives CDR1 SEHNR, CDR2 FQNEAQ (reference sequence). The CDR3 has 15 amino acids. CDR3 sequence reads: CASRRPGQTNEKLFF. The CDR3 nucleotides are TGTGCCAGCAGGCGTCCGGGACAAACTAATGAAAAACTGTTTTTT.

A word on this clone: At one of its ends the junction is not consistent with the germline gene, which may arise from a read error. CDR3 DNA sequence: TGTGCCAGCACCGTAACCAGCTCCTGGGGTTCTGCCGGGGCCAACGTCCTGACTTTC. Encoded protein: CASTVTSSWGSAGANVLTF. J is TRBJ2-6 and V is TRBV9; D is unclear. CDR3 length: 19 amino acids. The germline gives CDR1 SGDLS, CDR2 YYNGEE.

This sequence joins TRBV7-9 and TRBJ1-2; D not certain. The germline V and J ends were trimmed by 5 bases and 8 bases, with 21 bases remaining between them. Germline V lookup: CDR1 SEHNR, CDR2 FQNEAQ (reference sequence). The CDR3 sequence is 15 residues long. CDR3: CASSPQAWGVGGYTF. The DNA for the CDR3 is TGTGCCAGCAGCCCTCAAGCCTGGGGAGTGGGGGGCTACACCTTC.

This clone was observed once. The chain's CDR3 is CASSGGLAGERGNTQYF. The CDR3 bases are TGCGCCAGCAGCGGAGGACTAGCGGGGGAACGTGGCAATACGCAGTATTTT. The V and J genes are TRBV10-1 and TRBJ2-3; the match to TRBD2 covers 13 bases. Looked up from germline, CDR1 is WNHNN and CDR2 is SYGVQD (reference sequence). J lost 7 bases, V lost 6 bases, and 13 bases had no gene match. The CDR3 is 17 residues long.

The chain has TRBV4-1 and TRBJ2-3; D remains ambiguous. The CDR3 runs 18 residues. Germline CDR1 is MGHRA and CDR2 is YSYEKL. Trimming took 4 bases from V and 2 from J, leaving 22 bases between them. The CDR3 bases are TGCGCCAGCAGCCCGGGCCCTCCCCTACTGGGGTACACAGATACGCAGTATTTT. Residues: CASSPGPPLLGYTDTQYF.

This chain uses TRBV19 with TRBJ2-3; D is unresolved. The CDR3 contains 13 residues. CDR1 LNHDA and CDR2 SQIVND come from the germline V gene (reference sequence). Trimming left V 5 bases short and J 1 base short, with 7 bases between. The CDR3 loop reads CASSLSRTDTQYF. CDR3 nucleotide sequence: TGTGCCAGTAGTCTCTCCCGCACAGATACGCAGTATTTT.

The chain uses TRBV5-8 and TRBJ1-2; 7 bases map to TRBD1. Germline V CDR1 and CDR2: SGHTS, YDEGEE. This CDR3 spans 14 amino acids. V was clipped by 6 bases and J by 1 base; unmatched bases: 6. DNA of the CDR3: TGTGCCAGCACCCTGGACAGGATTAACTATGGCTACACCTTC. Amino acids: CASTLDRINYGYTF. The complete variable domain, with remaining parts taken from reference TRBV5-8 and TRBJ1-2, reads EAGVTQSPTHLIKTRGQQATLRCSPISGHTSVYWYQQALGLGLQFLLWYDEGEERNRGNFPPRFSGRQFPNYSSELNVNALELEDSALYLCASTLDRINYGYTFGSGTRLTVV.

The chain combines TRBV7-2 with TRBJ1-5; D is uncertain. The ends were cut back, 3 bases at V and 3 bases at J, with 9 bases in the middle. The CDR3 length is 14 residues. Germline CDR1 SGHTA, CDR2 FQGNSA. CDR3 sequence (DNA): TGTGCCAGCAGCTTGTTCCAGGTCAATCAGCCCCAGCATTTT. It translates to CASSLFQVNQPQHF. Looking up the rest from reference TRBV7-2 and TRBJ1-5 gives the full variable domain: GAGVSQSPSNKVTEKGKDVELRCDPISGHTALYWYRQSLGQGLEFLIYFQGNSAPDKSGLPSDRFSAERTGGSVSTLTIQRTQQEDSAVYLCASSLFQVNQPQHFGDGTRLSIL.

This chain connects TRBV7-8 to TRBJ2-2; D is uncertain. Germline CDR1 is SGHVS and CDR2 is FQNEAQ. Trimming left V 2 bases short and J 6 bases short, with 13 bases between. The CDR3 is 15 amino acids. CDR3 region: CASSLPGPSPGELFF. The CDR3 DNA sequence: TGTGCCAGCAGCTTACCGGGTCCATCCCCCGGGGAGCTGTTTTTT.

The chain couples TRBV6-5 to TRBJ2-7; D might be TRBD2 (5 bases). The ends were cut back, 7 bases at V and 7 bases at J, with 17 bases in the middle. Germline CDR1 reads MNHEY; CDR2 reads SVGAGI. The CDR3 sequence is 13 residues long. CDR3 protein: CASNILRRKEQYV. DNA for the CDR3: TGTGCCAGCAATATATTAAGGAGGAAAGAGCAGTACGTC.

The chain links TRBV24-1 to TRBJ2-1; 12 nucleotides line up with TRBD1. Germline V CDR1 and CDR2: KGHDR, SFDVKD. This CDR3 has 17 residues. The trim removed 4 bases at V and 4 bases at J, leaving 7 bases unmatched. CDR3: CATSDPGTGGRYNEQFF. The DNA of the CDR3 is TGTGCCACCAGTGACCCTGGGACAGGGGGCCGATACAATGAGCAGTTCTTC.

The sample holds one count of this clone. The chain carries TRBV19 and TRBJ2-3, with 8 bases matching TRBD2. CDR3 length: 13 amino acids. The V gene's germline CDR1 is LNHDA and CDR2 SQIVND (reference sequence). Trimming removed 6 bases from V and 1 base from J; junction bases left unmatched: 0. CDR3 sequence: CASRTSGTDTQYF. The CDR3 nucleotides are TGTGCCAGTAGGACTAGCGGCACAGATACGCAGTATTTT.

Notes on this clone: Relative to the germline gene, one junction end is altered; a read error may explain this. The V call is TRBV18, the J call TRBJ1-3, with D possibly TRBD1 on 5 matching bases. CDR1 is KGHSH, CDR2 LQKENI, per germline. The CDR3 covers 16 residues. The CDR3: CASSPQVAGSGNTIYF. The CDR3 bases are TGTGCCAGCTCTCCACAGGTGGCCGGCAGTGGAAACACCATATATTTT.

This clone was observed a single time. The rearrangement links TRBV19 to TRBJ2-7, with 11 nucleotides matching TRBD1. CDR1 and CDR2 from the germline V gene are LNHDA and SQIVND (reference sequence). The ends lost 5 bases at V and 2 bases at J; junction bases unmatched: 2. This CDR3 is 14 amino acids long. The DNA for the CDR3 is TGTGCCAGTAGTGGGGGACAGGGGGCCTACGAGCAGTACGTC. Translation: CASSGGQGAYEQYV.